This TCR beta chain was sequenced for a study of T cells generated in artificial thymic organoids (dated by TCRdb to the late 2010s). Broadly, across the study: The TCR alpha and beta CDR3 repertoires of CD8 single positive T cells derived from in vitro artificial thymic organoids were compared with those of thymic and peripheral blood naive CD8 T cells. Displayed repertoire sequencing data were described as representative of three independent experiments. Summary of the overall study and its limitations: Organoid-derived T cells did not show skewed Valpha or Vbeta usage, which argues against unconventional lineages or clonal expansions being dominant. CD8 single positive T cells derived from organoids showed physiological TCR clonotype diversity comparable to the diversity seen in thymic and blood naive CD8 T cells.

CDR3 length: 14 amino acids, cysteine to phenylalanine. Here the CDR3 DNA is all that survives: 42 bases in frame from base 1. As encoded in the germline V gene (reference sequence), CDR1 is LNHNV while CDR2 is YYDKDF. V is cut by 0 bases and J by 11 bases, and the space between the germline ends is 14 bases. Separate semi-nested PCR amplifications were run for the TCRalpha and TCRbeta libraries, using Advantage 2 and reverse primers located in the TRAC or TRBC constant regions. The amount of total RNA going into first-strand cDNA synthesis ranged between roughly 3.5 and 550 ng. The TCR cDNA libraries were generated by 5'-RACE using the SMARTer PCR cDNA Synthesis kit, with a poly-dT primer driving first-strand synthesis. The semi-nested reverse primers in the constant regions carried 5-nucleotide sample-specific barcodes, and the PCR products were cleaned up with the Zymo DNA Clean and Concentrator-5 kit. Pools of up to ten barcoded samples were ligated to Illumina adaptors and sequenced on an Illumina MiSeq as 2 x 150 bp paired-end reads. The authors' pipeline ran thus. Demultiplexed reads were aligned using BLAT against a custom library containing all human TRAV, TRAJ, TRBV, TRBD and TRBJ combinations from IMGT. The best BLAT hits were picked using pslCDnaFilter (-maxAligns=1, -ignoreIntrons), and custom Perl scripts were used to calculate clonotype frequencies. Using fastp trimming at Q25 and MiXCR clonotype assembly, TCRdb reanalyzed the public sequencing data and kept in-frame beta chains. Rows with a matching CDR3 protein are joined into one entry that keeps the most common DNA and genes. The V and J calls and clone size come from TCRdb's table, not from the authors' own analysis. The sample table shows over 5,000 distinct CDR3 sequences, and around a quarter are seen once. 2.5% to 3% of the sample goes to the ten largest clones.

Artificial thymic organoids were generated by aggregating human HSPCs with MS5 murine stromal cells transduced with human DLL1, and the organoids were cultured at an air-liquid interface. Hematopoietic stem and progenitor cells that were CD34+CD3-, FACS-purified and depleted of residual T cells served as the seed cells for the organoids. Organoids were cultured in serum-free RB27 medium: RPMI 1640 supplemented with B27, FLT3L, IL-7 and ascorbic acid. Before RNA extraction, CD3+TCRalphabeta+CD8 single positive T cells from both organoids and thymus were sorted by FACS. Total RNA was purified from about 40,000 to 200,000 sorted cells per sample with the RNeasy Micro kit, and quality checked on an Agilent RNA 6000 Nano chip. This clonotype was detected ten times or more. Its antigen is still unknown. Per-nucleotide qualities are absent, and no much larger clonotype sits a single base away.

This TCR derives from a human donor who gave cord blood stem cells for thymic organoid culture, a cardiac surgery patient who gave postnatal thymus, or a blood donor (not recorded which). This chain is built from TRBV15 and TRBJ1-5, with the D gene too uncertain to name. What was sequenced was naive CD8+ T cells grown in artificial thymic organoids from cord blood stem and progenitor cells. The sample's cell subset or site, from its label and the paper: CD3+TCRalphabeta+CD8SP T cells; for blood, CD45RO-CCR7+ naive CD8+ T cells. The bases read TGTGCCACCAGCAGAGATAAAGGGTGGACGGCCCAGCATTTT. Its protein reads: CATSRDKGWTAQHF.